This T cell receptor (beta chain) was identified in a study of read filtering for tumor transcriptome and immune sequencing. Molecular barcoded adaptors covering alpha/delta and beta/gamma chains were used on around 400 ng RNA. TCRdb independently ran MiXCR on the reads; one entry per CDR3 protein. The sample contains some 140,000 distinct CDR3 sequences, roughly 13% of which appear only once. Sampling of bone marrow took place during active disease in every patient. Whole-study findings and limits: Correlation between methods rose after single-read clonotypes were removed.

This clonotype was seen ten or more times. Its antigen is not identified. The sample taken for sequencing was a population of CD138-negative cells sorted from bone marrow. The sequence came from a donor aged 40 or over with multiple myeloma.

The CDR3 here is CASSFRDSGVTQYF. In DNA form, the CDR3 reads TGTGCCAGCAGCTTTAGGGACTCCGGAGTGACCCAGTACTTC. The rearrangement joins TRBV5-5 to TRBJ2-5; D possibly corresponds to TRBD2 (6 bases). The CDR3 extends over 14 amino acids. Germline loops: CDR1 SGHKS, CDR2 YYEKEE (reference sequence). V was trimmed by 2 bases and J by 7 bases, leaving 15 bases between them.